The rows below give T cell receptor beta chains drawn from one sample of a study of T-cell memory formation after mild COVID-19. TCRdb re-analysed the 5' RACE reads in MiXCR, keeping a single row per CDR3 protein. Here the sample spans around 340,000 distinct CDR3 sequences, 12% to 15% being singletons. Sequenced input: PBMCs or a T cell subset sorted from them (not recorded which). These receptors all stem from a man aged 18 to 29 who had mild COVID-19 (a few samples of this study predate the infection). Cell type and time point are not known. Both conserved end residues are part of each CDR3. Fields, in order: J gene, clone size, D gene, V gene, CDR3 protein, CDR3 DNA. D genes are given only for firm matches. Clone size is stated in some rows and not others, as once, few, many or a class when expanded.

J: TRBJ2-7
size: few
D: TRBD2
V: TRBV7-8
CDR3: CASRRTSGFSYEQYF
DNA: TGTGCCAGCAGACGGACTAGCGGGTTCTCCTACGAGCAGTACTTC

J: TRBJ2-4
size: medium-sized
D: TRBD2
V: TRBV7-9
CDR3: CASSLVQRGKNIQYF
DNA: TGTGCCAGCAGCTTAGTGCAGCGGGGAAAAAACATTCAGTACTTC

J: TRBJ2-3
size: NA
D: NA
V: TRBV5-4
CDR3: CASSLRPDSTDTQYF
DNA: TGTGCCAGCAGCTTGAGGCCAGACAGCACAGATACGCAGTATTTT

J: TRBJ2-1
size: NA
D: TRBD1
V: TRBV4-3
CDR3: CASSQGTGAEQFF
DNA: TGCGCCAGCAGCCAGGGGACAGGGGCTGAGCAGTTCTTC

J: TRBJ1-1
size: NA
D: NA
V: TRBV5-5
CDR3: CASSADRKANTEAFF
DNA: TGTGCCAGCAGCGCAGACAGAAAAGCGAACACTGAAGCTTTCTTT

J: TRBJ1-2
size: few
D: NA
V: TRBV4-2
CDR3: CASSQDRGNGYTF
DNA: TGTGCCAGCAGCCAAGACAGGGGAAATGGCTACACCTTC

J: TRBJ2-1
size: few
D: NA
V: TRBV7-8
CDR3: CASSLAQNEQFF
DNA: TGTGCCAGCAGCTTGGCCCAAAATGAGCAGTTCTTC

J: TRBJ2-1
size: NA
D: NA
V: TRBV2
CDR3: CASVAGTFNEQFF
DNA: TGTGCCAGCGTGGCGGGGACCTTCAATGAGCAGTTCTTC

J: TRBJ2-1
size: few
D: NA
V: TRBV12-3/TRBV12-4
CDR3: CASSLKFRDPSHEQFF
DNA: TGTGCCAGCAGTTTAAAATTCCGGGACCCCTCCCATGAGCAGTTCTTC

J: TRBJ2-1
size: NA
D: NA
V: TRBV15
CDR3: CATSVTLVGEQFF
DNA: TGTGCCACCAGCGTCACACTGGTGGGTGAGCAGTTCTTC

J: TRBJ1-5
size: NA
D: TRBD1
V: TRBV28
CDR3: CASRRDRARQPQHF
DNA: TGTGCCAGCAGGCGAGACAGGGCACGTCAGCCCCAGCATTTT

J: TRBJ2-4
size: few
D: NA
V: TRBV20-1
CDR3: CSALWAIGGIQYF
DNA: TGCAGTGCTCTGTGGGCCATCGGAGGCATTCAGTACTTC

J: TRBJ2-5
size: few
D: NA
V: TRBV2
CDR3: CASSPGQLGTQYF
DNA: TGTGCCAGCAGCCCGGGGCAGTTGGGGACCCAGTACTTC

J: TRBJ2-5
size: many
D: NA
V: TRBV7-9
CDR3: CASSLGVSGGETQYF
DNA: TGTGCCAGCAGCTTAGGGGTATCCGGTGGAGAGACCCAGTACTTC

J: TRBJ2-2
size: NA
D: NA
V: TRBV19
CDR3: CASSIGAANTGELFF
DNA: TGTGCCAGTAGTATCGGGGCGGCGAACACCGGGGAGCTGTTTTTT

J: TRBJ2-1
size: many
D: TRBD2
V: TRBV5-1
CDR3: CASSPLPGGQNEQFF
DNA: TGCGCCAGCAGCCCGCTCCCGGGGGGGCAGAATGAGCAGTTCTTC

J: TRBJ2-1
size: NA
D: TRBD2
V: TRBV25-1
CDR3: CASSDRLAGGSIDEQFF
DNA: TGTGCCAGCAGTGATAGACTAGCGGGGGGGAGTATCGATGAGCAGTTCTTC

J: TRBJ2-1
size: few
D: TRBD2
V: TRBV7-9
CDR3: CASSDRTRTSGGGNEQFF
DNA: TGTGCCAGCAGCGACCGGACTCGGACTAGCGGGGGGGGCAATGAGCAGTTCTTC

J: TRBJ2-7
size: few
D: NA
V: TRBV4-1
CDR3: CASSDRGRTPGDEQYF
DNA: TGCGCCAGCAGCGACCGAGGACGGACTCCCGGTGACGAGCAGTACTTC

J: TRBJ2-2
size: NA
D: NA
V: TRBV2
CDR3: CASKADGELFF
DNA: TGTGCCAGCAAGGCGGACGGGGAGCTGTTTTTT

J: TRBJ2-7
size: few
D: TRBD1
V: TRBV19
CDR3: CASSPTGRGPYEQYF
DNA: TGTGCCAGTAGTCCGACTGGCAGGGGGCCCTACGAGCAGTACTTC

J: TRBJ2-5
size: few
D: NA
V: TRBV9
CDR3: CASRPADQETQYF
DNA: TGTGCCAGCAGGCCGGCGGACCAAGAGACCCAGTACTTC

J: TRBJ1-6
size: few
D: TRBD1
V: TRBV6-2/TRBV6-3
CDR3: CASSYRQGRSPLHF
DNA: TGTGCCAGCAGTTACCGACAGGGAAGGTCACCCCTCCACTTT

J: TRBJ2-3
size: few
D: NA
V: TRBV11-2
CDR3: CASSLFPHRSTDTQYF
DNA: TGTGCCAGCAGCTTATTCCCACATCGTAGCACAGATACGCAGTATTTT

J: TRBJ2-1
size: many
D: TRBD2
V: TRBV4-3
CDR3: CASSHRAGDNEQFF
DNA: TGCGCCAGCAGCCACCGAGCGGGGGACAATGAGCAGTTCTTC

J: TRBJ2-5
size: few
D: NA
V: TRBV4-1
CDR3: CASSQEASPETQYF
DNA: TGCGCCAGCAGCCAAGAAGCTAGCCCAGAGACCCAGTACTTC

J: TRBJ1-5
size: NA
D: NA
V: TRBV6-5
CDR3: CASGGTKGGQPQHF
DNA: TGTGCCAGCGGGGGGACAAAAGGTGGTCAGCCCCAGCATTTT

J: TRBJ2-1
size: NA
D: NA
V: TRBV7-2
CDR3: CASSLQRGNEQFF
DNA: TGTGCCAGCAGCTTACAAAGGGGTAATGAGCAGTTCTTC

J: TRBJ1-2
size: NA
D: NA
V: TRBV6-1
CDR3: CASSETGQYGYTF
DNA: TGTGCCAGCAGTGAGACAGGCCAGTATGGCTACACCTTC

J: TRBJ1-3
size: few
D: NA
V: TRBV7-9
CDR3: CASSLSSGQDSGNTIYF
DNA: TGTGCCAGCAGCTTAAGTTCCGGCCAGGACTCTGGAAACACCATATATTTT

J: TRBJ1-1
size: many
D: TRBD1
V: TRBV5-6
CDR3: CASSAGTGKWYTEAFF
DNA: TGTGCCAGCAGCGCCGGGACAGGGAAGTGGTACACTGAAGCTTTCTTT

J: TRBJ1-2
size: few
D: NA
V: TRBV7-9
CDR3: CASSRPGSYYGYTF
DNA: TGTGCCAGCAGCCGCCCTGGCAGCTACTATGGCTACACCTTC

J: TRBJ1-1
size: NA
D: NA
V: TRBV4-1
CDR3: CASSPGQNEAFF
DNA: TGCGCCAGCAGCCCTGGGCAGAATGAAGCTTTCTTT

J: TRBJ2-4
size: few
D: NA
V: TRBV10-2
CDR3: CATQMGGENIQYF
DNA: TGCGCCACCCAGATGGGGGGCGAAAACATTCAGTACTTC

J: TRBJ2-3
size: few
D: TRBD1
V: TRBV5-1
CDR3: CASSLGQGEDPQYF
DNA: TGCGCCAGCAGCTTGGGACAGGGCGAGGACCCCCAGTATTTT

J: TRBJ2-2
size: few
D: NA
V: TRBV7-2
CDR3: CASSLRERGTGELFF
DNA: TGTGCCAGCAGCCTACGGGAGAGGGGCACCGGGGAGCTGTTTTTT

J: TRBJ2-7
size: few
D: TRBD1
V: TRBV5-1
CDR3: CASSLDRGQSYEQYF
DNA: TGCGCCAGCAGCTTAGACAGGGGGCAATCCTACGAGCAGTACTTC